The 28 T cell receptor beta chains reported below all come from one sample, sequenced in a study of post-analysis software for immune sequencing data. General study points: Five TRBV segments, including TRBV5-6, TRBV5-1 and TRBV20-1, were more frequent in patients than controls.

Incorporated into the TCR beta cDNA libraries were unique molecular identifiers, which served to reduce PCR and sequencing biases. TCRdb independently ran MiXCR on the PCR reads; one entry per CDR3 protein. The sample yields about 570,000 distinct CDR3 sequences, around a third seen once. These receptors have no known antigen. Sequencing used blood. These receptors all stem from a girl aged 2-17 years with multiple sclerosis.

CDR3 nucleotides: TGTGCCAGCAGCTTAGGACCGGGCAATCAGCCCCAGCATTTT. Protein: CASSLGPGNQPQHF. The rearrangement joins TRBV7-9 to TRBJ1-5; D not certain. This CDR3 contains 14 residues. The germline CDR1 and CDR2 sequences are SEHNR and FQNEAQ (reference sequence). The V and J ends lost 1 base and 2 bases respectively, with 6 bases between them.

The CDR3 nucleotides read TGTGCCAGCAGCTTGAGCGTCGGTATAGCCGACTCCTACAATGAGCAGTTCTTC. As protein: CASSLSVGIADSYNEQFF. V gene TRBV7-2 combines with J gene TRBJ2-1; D is uncertain. The germline gives CDR1 SGHTA, CDR2 FQGNSA. The V gene lost 3 bases and the J gene lost 0 bases, with 18 bases spanning the gap. CDR3 size: 18 residues.

The rearrangement joins TRBV7-9 to TRBJ1-1, with D maybe TRBD1 (5 bases). V lost 3 bases, J lost 11 bases, and 16 bases lay in between. The CDR3 extends over 13 amino acids. Germline V CDR1 and CDR2: SEHNR, FQNEAQ (reference sequence). Here the CDR3 reads CASSFRAGQEAFF. As DNA, the CDR3 is TGTGCCAGCAGCTTCCGAGCGGGGCAAGAGGCTTTCTTT.

About this clonotype: One junction end does not reproduce the germline sequence, and a read error may be involved. The rearrangement links TRBV7-9 to TRBJ1-2, with D tentatively TRBD1 (5 bases). Germline-derived CDR1 and CDR2 are SEHNR and FQNEAQ (reference sequence). The CDR3 consists of 14 residues. This CDR3 is CASSHPGANYDYTF. In nucleotides, the CDR3 is TGTGCCAGCAGCCATCCTGGGGCGAACTATGACTACACCTTC.

There are a few counts of this clonotype. CDR3: CSVESGYTF. In DNA, the CDR3 is TGCAGCGTTGAGTCTGGCTACACCTTC. The J gene is TRBJ1-2, the V gene TRBV29-1; D gene ambiguous. The CDR3 sequence is 9 residues long. Germline V gene sequence: CDR1 SQVTM, CDR2 ANQGSEA. V lost 3 bases to trimming and J lost 7 bases, with 3 bases between them.

The rearrangement uses TRBV2 and TRBJ1-4, with unresolved D. Trimming stripped 9 bases from V and 14 bases from J, with 19 bases between. Per germline, CDR1 SNHLY and CDR2 FYNNEI. The length of the CDR3 is 12 residues. The CDR3 sequence is CASRQDYLRLFF. CDR3 sequence (DNA): TGTGCCAGTAGGCAGGATTACTTAAGGCTGTTTTTT.

V usage is TRBV5-1 and J usage is TRBJ2-3, with D unclear. Trimming removed 2 bases at V and 1 base at J, with 8 bases between. The germline CDR1 and CDR2 sequences are SGHRS and YFSETQ. CDR3 size: 14 residues. The CDR3 is CASSLELRTDTQYF. CDR3 nucleotide sequence: TGCGCCAGCAGCTTAGAGCTGCGCACAGATACGCAGTATTTT.

The rearrangement uses TRBV3-1 and TRBJ2-7, with a weak D call TRBD1 (5 bases). Trimming stripped 0 bases from V and 2 bases from J, with 11 bases between. Germline-derived CDR1 and CDR2 are LGHDT and YNNKEL (reference sequence). The CDR3 has 15 amino acids. The CDR3 region is CASSQDGRAPYEQYF. The CDR3 DNA is TGTGCCAGCAGCCAAGATGGCAGGGCCCCCTACGAGCAGTACTTC.

This clonotype showed up just a few times. The V call is TRBV20-1, the J call TRBJ2-5, with 10 bases that match TRBD1. The CDR3 runs to 16 residues. V was clipped by 6 bases and J by 4 bases; unmatched bases: 14. Germline V lookup: CDR1 DFQATT, CDR2 SNEGSKA (reference sequence). Written as DNA, the CDR3 is TGCAGTGCGACGGACAGGGGGGGCTCCTTTCGAGAGACCCAGTACTTC. It yields the protein CSATDRGGSFRETQYF.

The rearrangement links TRBV7-9 to TRBJ1-1; D uncertain. Per germline, CDR1 SEHNR and CDR2 FQNEAQ (reference sequence). Trimming removed 5 bases at V and 5 bases at J, with 18 bases between. This CDR3 is 15 amino acids long. CDR3 nucleotides: TGTGCCAGCAGCCTCGTTGGAAGCGCGGAAACTGAAGCTTTCTTT. Protein sequence: CASSLVGSAETEAFF.

The V call is TRBV6-5, the J call TRBJ1-1; D may be TRBD1 (5 bases). Germline V gene data show CDR1 as MNHEY and CDR2 as SVGAGI. CDR3 length equals 15 residues. V lost 0 bases to trimming and J lost 4 bases, with 12 bases between them. The CDR3 protein is CASSYSGVGSTEAFF. The CDR3 nucleotides read TGTGCCAGCAGTTACTCGGGGGTCGGGAGCACTGAAGCTTTCTTT.

This clonotype was recorded a few times. V and J are TRBV7-2 and TRBJ1-1; 10 bases fit TRBD1. The length of the CDR3 is 15 residues. V was pared by 3 bases and J by 4 bases, with 5 bases of the junction left unmatched. Germline V lookup: CDR1 SGHTA, CDR2 FQGNSA. CDR3 sequence reads: CASSLDRGRVTEAFF. The CDR3 region has the DNA TGTGCCAGCAGCTTGGACAGGGGGAGAGTCACTGAAGCTTTCTTT.

The rearrangement links TRBV15 to TRBJ2-3; 9 bases line up with TRBD2. There are 18 residues in the CDR3. V lost 1 base to trimming and J lost 5 bases; unmatched junction nucleotides: 13. Germline CDR1 is LNHNV and CDR2 is YYDKDF (reference sequence). The CDR3 region is CATSRVAGALLSRDTQYF. In DNA, the CDR3 is TGTGCCACCAGCAGAGTAGCGGGGGCCCTACTTAGTAGAGATACGCAGTATTTT.

The chain recombines TRBV12-3 or TRBV12-4 with TRBJ2-7, with 7 bases aligning to TRBD1. The CDR3 totals 19 residues. With 5 bases clipped from V and 0 bases from J, the junction kept 19 bases outside the gene matches. CDR3 sequence reads: CASSLLAWGQKASSYEQYF. In nucleotides, the CDR3 is TGTGCCAGCAGTCTATTGGCTTGGGGACAGAAGGCAAGCTCCTACGAGCAGTACTTC.

As regards this clonotype: The junction differs from germline at one of its ends, possibly a read error. The V call is TRBV11-2, the J call TRBJ2-4; 7 nucleotides line up with TRBD1. The DNA end favors TRBJ2-7, so the J call may be wrong. Germline V gene lookup returns CDR1 SGHAT and CDR2 FQNNGV. The CDR3 loop spans 15 amino acids. DNA for the CDR3: TGTGTCAGCAGTCGCGGACAGGCATTATCCTACGAGCAGTACTTC. Translation gives CVSSRGQALSYEQYF.

About this clonotype itself: Relative to the germline gene, one junction end is altered; a read error may explain this. The J gene is TRBJ2-6, the V gene TRBV6-1, with TRBD1 matching over 8 bases. The CDR3 sequence is 18 residues long. Germline V gene data show CDR1 as MNHNS and CDR2 as SASEGT. Here the CDR3 DNA reads TGTGCCAGCAGTCGTACCGGGACAGGAGTAGCTGGGGCCAACGTCCGGACTTTC. It codes for CASSRTGTGVAGANVRTF.

CDR3 nucleotide sequence: TGCAGTGCGACCGACAGGGTTACCCACCAAGAGACCCAGTACTTC. This gives the protein CSATDRVTHQETQYF. The chain joins TRBV20-1 to TRBJ2-5; TRBD1 agrees at 7 bases. Germline V gene data show CDR1 as DFQATT and CDR2 as SNEGSKA (reference sequence). The CDR3 consists of 15 residues. J lost 0 bases, V lost 6 bases, and 10 bases had no gene match.

The V call is TRBV29-1, the J call TRBJ2-3, with TRBD2 matching 8 bases. The V gene end was trimmed by 7 bases and the J gene end by 2 bases; junction bases not matched to a gene: 8. This CDR3 is built from 14 residues. In germline, CDR1 is SQVTM, CDR2 ANQGSEA. CDR3 region: CSGRGTRDTDTQYF. The CDR3 nucleotides are TGCAGCGGCCGAGGGACTAGAGACACAGATACGCAGTATTTT.

The V and J genes are TRBV29-1 and TRBJ1-1; D is unresolved. Per the germline V gene, CDR1 is SQVTM and CDR2 is ANQGSEA. Trimming shortened V by 0 bases and J by 6 bases, and 11 bases separated the two germline ends. The CDR3 totals 13 residues. The DNA of the CDR3 is TGCAGCGTTGAAGAGTCAGGTCAAGCTGAAGCTTTCTTT. Residues: CSVEESGQAEAFF.

This clonotype appeared a few times. The V and J genes are TRBV20-1 and TRBJ2-1; D is possibly TRBD1 (6 bases). Germline V gives CDR1 DFQATT, CDR2 SNEGSKA (reference sequence). Trimming cost V 6 bases and J 9 bases, with 24 bases left between them. The CDR3 spans 15 residues. The CDR3 is CSAKTTGSAYREQFF. CDR3 coding DNA: TGCAGTGCCAAAACTACAGGGTCGGCATATCGTGAGCAGTTCTTC.

J is TRBJ2-6 and V is TRBV28; TRBD1 aligns across 7 bases. J gave up 2 bases and V 8 bases, and 6 bases lay outside the gene matches. Looked up from germline, CDR1 is MDHEN and CDR2 is SYDVKM. The CDR3 spans 15 residues. The CDR3 nucleotides read TGTGCCAGCGGAACAGGGGTTACTGGGGCCAACGTCCTGACTTTC. Translated: CASGTGVTGANVLTF.

The chain combines TRBV4-2 with TRBJ2-5; D may correspond to TRBD1 or TRBD2 (5 bases each). Per germline, CDR1 LGHNA and CDR2 YNFKEQ. The length of the CDR3 is 16 residues. The V and J ends lost 0 bases and 3 bases respectively, with 14 bases between them. The CDR3 loop is CASSQEFGQGEETQYF. The CDR3 nucleotides read TGTGCCAGCAGCCAAGAATTTGGGCAGGGAGAAGAGACCCAGTACTTC.

The chain uses TRBV5-1 and TRBJ2-3, with D perhaps being TRBD1 or TRBD2 (5 bases each). The germline gives CDR1 SGHRS, CDR2 YFSETQ. The CDR3 has 14 amino acids. V was trimmed by 3 bases and J by 8 bases, leaving 16 bases between them. CDR3 protein: CASSSGADSRTQYF. CDR3 nucleotide sequence: TGCGCCAGCAGCTCCGGGGCAGACTCTCGTACGCAGTATTTT.

This clonotype was detected a few times. The chain is built from TRBV12-3 or TRBV12-4 and TRBJ2-3; 11 bases line up with TRBD2. V gave up 7 bases and J gave up 5 bases; unmatched junction bases: 5. This CDR3 contains 14 residues. CDR3 nucleotide sequence: TGTGCCAGCAATAGCGGGGGGGGTGAAGATACGCAGTATTTT. Protein sequence: CASNSGGGEDTQYF.

V usage is TRBV7-8 and J usage is TRBJ2-5, with 9 positions matching TRBD1. Germline CDR1 and CDR2: SGHVS and FQNEAQ. V lost 7 bases and J lost 1; bases outside the gene matches: 7. The CDR3 is made up of 15 amino acids. CDR3 amino acids: CASTPGQGSQETQYF. CDR3 in DNA: TGTGCCAGCACGCCGGGACAGGGATCCCAAGAGACCCAGTACTTC. Combining the CDR3 with reference TRBV7-8 and TRBJ2-5 gives the whole variable domain GAGVSQSPRYKVAKRGQDVALRCDPISGHVSLFWYQQALGQGPEFLTYFQNEAQLDKSGLPSDRFFAERPEGSVSTLKIQRTQQEDSAVYLCASTPGQGSQETQYFGPGTRLLVL.

Comments on this clonotype: Given the absence of the conserved phenylalanine or tryptophan at the CDR3 end, a read error is likely. The chain carries TRBV20-1 and TRBJ2-3; 7 bases are shared with TRBD2. The ends lost 5 bases at V and 2 bases at J; junction bases unmatched: 10. The CDR3 extends over 15 amino acids. Per germline, CDR1 DFQATT and CDR2 SNEGSKA (reference sequence). In DNA, the CDR3 is TGCAGTGCTGAAGCTACTAGCGACCCCACAGATACGCAGTATTTA. Its translation is CSAEATSDPTDTQYL.

A word on this clonotype: The DNA is left out, because the CDR3 cannot be placed on it with certainty; the CDR3 is given as TCRdb lists it. The CDR3 loop reads CASSVSGPETQYF. V gene TRBV7-6 combines with J gene TRBJ2-5; the table's D gene call, TRBD1, was not cross checked with the DNA. Inclusive of both ends, the CDR3 amounts to 13 amino acids. CDR1 and CDR2 from the germline V gene are SGHVS and FNYEAQ.

The sample holds a few counts of this clonotype. The chain employs TRBV10-3 and TRBJ1-1; unclear D gene. Germline loops: CDR1 ENHRY, CDR2 SYGVKD. With 3 bases removed from V and 5 bases from J, the gap between germline ends came to 4 bases. The CDR3 runs to 11 residues. The CDR3 region is CAISDGTEAFF. The CDR3 DNA reads as TGTGCCATCAGTGATGGGACTGAAGCTTTCTTT.